The 32 T cell receptor beta chains below were found in one sample sequenced in a study of cytomegalovirus exposure and HLA in healthy donors. The study ran its PCR with 60 Vbeta and 13 Jbeta primers. Clones were sequenced by immunoSEQ multiplex PCR, and TCRdb holds only the in-frame ones, with some missing. The profile shows roughly 190,000 clones, roughly a tenth of them singletons. Sequencing used PBMCs. All receptors come from a woman in her 30s in good health and CMV-seropositive.

The table lists this clone with a few counts. This rearrangement joins TRBV6-5 to TRBJ2-3; D is unresolved. Trimming cost V 7 bases and J 0 bases, with 11 bases left between them. The CDR3 spans 14 residues. Germline CDR1 MNHEY, CDR2 SVGAGI. CDR3 sequence reads: CASTYSRSTDTQYF. The CDR3 nucleotides are TGTGCCAGCACGTATTCCAGGAGCACAGATACGCAGTATTTT.

The chain joins TRBV5-6 to TRBJ2-5, with TRBD2 matching 9 bases. TRBJ2-7 explains the end of the DNA better; the J call may be wrong. Germline values: CDR1 SGHDT, CDR2 YYEEEE. This CDR3 contains 16 residues. The CDR3 loop is CASSLKTSGPAYEQYF. CDR3 coding DNA: TGTGCCAGCAGCTTGAAGACTAGCGGTCCTGCCTACGAGCAGTACTTC.

The table lists this clone with a few counts. The chain links TRBV6-5 to TRBJ1-4; no firm D call. V gave up 5 bases and J gave up 8 bases, with 9 bases separating them. Germline assignment: CDR1 MNHEY and CDR2 SVGAGI. The CDR3 contains 12 residues. Here the CDR3 DNA reads TGTGCCAGCAGTCCCTCTGGCGAAAAACTGTTTTTT. Encoded protein: CASSPSGEKLFF.

This chain joins TRBV11-2 and TRBJ2-5; TRBD2 matches 7 bases. With the DNA end fitting TRBJ2-7 better, the J assignment may be wrong. Germline CDR1 and CDR2: SGHAT and FQNNGV. This CDR3 has 15 residues. The CDR3 is CASSSQAGTNYEQYF. CDR3 bases: TGTGCCAGCAGCTCCCAAGCGGGGACCAACTACGAGCAGTACTTC.

This chain links TRBV7-6 with TRBJ2-3, with TRBD2 as a possible D gene (6 bases). V was clipped by 1 base and J by 8 bases, with 16 bases between them. The CDR3 is 15 residues long. CDR1 SGHVS and CDR2 FNYEAQ come from the germline V gene. CDR3 DNA sequence: TGTGCCAGCAGCTTAGGCTTAGCGGCCTTGGGTACGCAGTATTTT. Translating it yields CASSLGLAALGTQYF.

The chain is built from TRBV4-2 and TRBJ2-6, with TRBD1 identical over 7 bases. Germline values: CDR1 LGHNA, CDR2 YNFKEQ. V dropped 2 bases and J dropped 4; count of bases not matched to a gene: 5. The CDR3 runs 16 residues. The CDR3 DNA reads TGTGCCAGCAGCCAATCTACAGGGGCGGGGGCCAACGTCCTGACTTTC. Translation: CASSQSTGAGANVLTF.

V usage is TRBV7-9 and J usage is TRBJ2-3, with 7 positions matching TRBD1. CDR1 and CDR2 (germline): SEHNR, FQNEAQ (reference sequence). Trimming removed 3 bases from V and 4 bases from J; junction bases left unmatched: 7. This CDR3 is built from 15 residues. The CDR3: CASSFLSTGADTQYF. CDR3 nucleotide sequence: TGTGCCAGCAGCTTTCTAAGTACAGGGGCAGATACGCAGTATTTT.

This sequence joins TRBV19 and TRBJ2-1; 7 bases match TRBD2. The trim removed 1 base at V and 10 bases at J, leaving 7 bases unmatched. The length of the CDR3 is 14 residues. Germline-derived CDR1 and CDR2 are LNHDA and SQIVND (reference sequence). The CDR3, as DNA: TGTGCCAGTAGTATAGTGGGAGGGCCCAGGGAGCAGTTCTTC. As protein: CASSIVGGPREQFF.

This clone was seen more than once but under ten times. The genes are TRBV25-1 and TRBJ1-1, with D perhaps matching TRBD1 (5 bases). The CDR3 covers 13 residues. Trimming took 4 bases from V and 1 from J, leaving 7 bases between them. Germline V CDR1 and CDR2: MGHDK, SYGVNS. The CDR3, as DNA: TGTGCCAGCAGTGGGACATCGAACACTGAAGCTTTCTTT. Translation: CASSGTSNTEAFF.

V gene TRBV5-1 combines with J gene TRBJ2-1, with D maybe TRBD1 (5 bases). The germline V and J ends were trimmed by 0 bases and 5 bases, with 9 bases remaining between them. This CDR3 is built from 14 residues. The germline V gene has CDR1 SGHRS and CDR2 YFSETQ. The CDR3 DNA reads as TGCGCCAGCAGCTTGGAGTGGGGCCACAATGAGCAGTTCTTC. It specifies CASSLEWGHNEQFF. The full variable domain, completed using reference TRBV5-1 and TRBJ2-1, is KAGVTQTPRYLIKTRGQQVTLSCSPISGHRSVSWYQQTPGQGLQFLFEYFSETQRNKGNFPGRFSGRQFSNSRSEMNVSTLELGDSALYLCASSLEWGHNEQFFGPGTRLTVL.

This clone was picked up a small number of times. This chain links TRBV2 with TRBJ2-7; 7 positions agree with TRBD1. J lost 2 bases, V lost 7 bases, and 8 bases had no gene match. Germline V gene lookup returns CDR1 SNHLY and CDR2 FYNNEI. The CDR3 has 14 amino acids. The CDR3 nucleotides read TGTGCCAGCAAAGTCGTTGGGACAGCCTACGAGCAGTACTTC. As protein: CASKVVGTAYEQYF. The complete variable domain, with remaining parts taken from reference TRBV2 and TRBJ2-7, reads EPEVTQTPSHQVTQMGQEVILRCVPISNHLYFYWYRQILGQKVEFLVSFYNNEISEKSEIFDDQFSVERPDGSNFTLKIRSTKLEDSAMYFCASKVVGTAYEQYFGPGTRLTVT.

This clone was found a few times. The V call is TRBV30, the J call TRBJ2-1; 12 bases are a match to TRBD2. Germline CDR1 reads GTSNPN; CDR2 reads SVGIG (reference sequence). V shed 0 bases and J 7 bases; nucleotides not matched to a gene: 1. The CDR3 sequence is 14 residues long. DNA for the CDR3: TGTGCCTGGAGTGTACTAGCGGGAGGTAATGAGCAGTTCTTC. As protein: CAWSVLAGGNEQFF.

This clone occurred a few times. V and J are TRBV6-6 and TRBJ2-7; TRBD2 matches at 8 bases. The junction had 6 bases not matched to a gene; V was cut back by 4 bases and J by 7 bases. Germline V gene lookup returns CDR1 MNHNY and CDR2 SVGAGI (reference sequence). This CDR3 has 13 residues. The CDR3 spells CASSFHPGGEQYF. The DNA of the CDR3 is TGTGCCAGCAGTTTCCACCCGGGGGGGGAGCAGTACTTC.

Here the CDR3 reads CASSLRDSSYEQYF. The CDR3 coding sequence is TGTGCCAGCAGCCTTAGGGACAGCTCCTACGAGCAGTACTTC. The chain combines TRBV6-1 with TRBJ2-7; 7 bases match TRBD1. The CDR3 is 14 residues long. Germline assignment: CDR1 MNHNS and CDR2 SASEGT. V lost 6 bases, J lost 0 bases, and 5 bases stayed unmatched.

V and J are TRBV5-4 and TRBJ1-2; a weak D match, TRBD1 (6 bases). Germline values: CDR1 SGHNT, CDR2 YYREEE (reference sequence). The CDR3 runs 11 residues. V lost 3 bases, J lost 6 bases, and 6 bases lay in between. CDR3 protein: CASSYRDGYTF. DNA of the CDR3: TGTGCCAGCAGCTACAGGGATGGCTACACCTTC.

The chain has TRBV4-1 and TRBJ2-3; TRBD1 matches at 7 bases. Germline V lookup: CDR1 MGHRA, CDR2 YSYEKL. The CDR3 is 17 residues long. With 3 bases clipped from V and 2 bases from J, the junction kept 11 bases outside the gene matches. The CDR3: CASSQPLTGQNTDTQYF. CDR3 nucleotides: TGCGCCAGCAGCCAGCCACTGACGGGACAGAACACAGATACGCAGTATTTT.

This chain links TRBV6-1 with TRBJ2-5, with D maybe TRBD1 (6 bases). The CDR3 contains 14 residues. CDR1 MNHNS and CDR2 SASEGT come from the germline V gene. The V gene lost 5 bases and the J gene lost 5 bases, with 15 bases spanning the gap. For the CDR3, the DNA is TGTGCCAGCAGTTTTACAGGGTCCGGGGAGACCCAGTACTTC. Translating it yields CASSFTGSGETQYF.

The chain carries TRBV7-6 and TRBJ1-5, with TRBD1 identical over 8 bases. V gave up 5 bases and J gave up 4 bases; unmatched junction bases: 4. There are 14 residues in the CDR3. In germline, CDR1 is SGHVS, CDR2 FNYEAQ. The CDR3 loop is CASSLGQGNQPQHF. The CDR3 DNA sequence: TGTGCCAGCAGCCTAGGACAGGGAAATCAGCCCCAGCATTTT.

The J gene is TRBJ1-1, the V gene TRBV5-8, with 11 positions matching TRBD1. The CDR3 length is 15 residues. J gave up 3 bases and V 4 bases, and 5 bases lay outside the gene matches. CDR1 and CDR2 from the germline V gene are SGHTS and YDEGEE. The CDR3 coding sequence is TGTGCCAGCAGCCGGGGACAGGGGGGGGACACTGAAGCTTTCTTT. Its translation is CASSRGQGGDTEAFF.

CDR3 residues: CSVGLAGVGTDTQYF. CDR3 in DNA: TGCAGCGTCGGACTAGCGGGAGTTGGTACAGATACGCAGTATTTT. J is TRBJ2-3 and V is TRBV29-1, with 13 bases identical to TRBD2. Germline V CDR1 and CDR2: SQVTM, ANQGSEA. J was trimmed by 3 bases and V by 6 bases; bases with no gene match: 6. This CDR3 comprises 15 residues.

The chain employs TRBV11-2 and TRBJ2-5; TRBD1 agrees at 8 bases. TRBJ2-7 explains the end of the DNA better; the J call may be wrong. CDR3 length equals 12 residues. CDR1 SGHAT and CDR2 FQNNGV come from the germline V gene. This chain's CDR3 is CASSPTGDEQYF. CDR3 nucleotide sequence: TGTGCCAGCAGCCCGACAGGGGACGAGCAGTACTTC.

This chain joins TRBV5-1 and TRBJ2-7; D unresolved. Matching the DNA end better, TRBJ2-5 makes the J call doubtful. The CDR3 totals 12 residues. Germline lookup yields CDR1 SGHRS and CDR2 YFSETQ. The CDR3 here is CASSPATETQYF. For the CDR3, the DNA is TGCGCCAGCAGCCCCGCAACAGAGACCCAGTACTTC.

This sequence joins TRBV4-2 and TRBJ2-7; 10 nucleotides agree with TRBD1. The CDR3 loop spans 14 amino acids. CDR1 and CDR2 from the germline V gene are LGHNA and YNFKEQ. With V trimmed by 4 bases and J by 3 bases, 3 bases remained unmatched. The CDR3 reads CASSPGTGDYEQYF. Here the CDR3 DNA reads TGTGCCAGCAGCCCGGGGACAGGGGACTACGAGCAGTACTTC.

CDR3 loop: CASSYSRDSGYTF. CDR3 sequence (DNA): TGTGCCAGCAGTTACTCAAGGGACAGTGGCTACACCTTC. V and J are TRBV6-5 and TRBJ1-2; 7 bases fit TRBD1. After removal of 0 bases from V and 7 bases from J, the junction contained 2 bases not matched to a gene. CDR1 and CDR2 from the germline V gene are MNHEY and SVGAGI. There are 13 residues in the CDR3.

The V and J genes are TRBV18 and TRBJ2-5, with no clear D. The ends were cut back, 0 bases at V and 2 bases at J, with 7 bases in the middle. The germline V gene encodes CDR1 KGHSH and CDR2 LQKENI. The CDR3 contains 14 residues. The CDR3 coding sequence is TGTGCCAGCTCACCACCTGTGTATCAAGAGACCCAGTACTTC. Translating gives CASSPPVYQETQYF.

The sample holds a few counts of this clone. The V gene is TRBV5-1, the J gene TRBJ1-2; 8 bases map to TRBD1. This CDR3 comprises 13 residues. V lost 5 bases and J lost 6; bases outside the gene matches: 6. The V gene's germline CDR1 is SGHRS and CDR2 YFSETQ. CDR3 loop: CASRPQGENGYTF. The CDR3 DNA sequence: TGCGCCAGCAGGCCACAGGGGGAAAATGGCTACACCTTC.

The genes are TRBV11-2 and TRBJ1-3; D unresolved. Germline loops: CDR1 SGHAT, CDR2 FQNNGV. The germline V and J ends were trimmed by 4 bases and 0 bases, with 16 bases remaining between them. The CDR3 totals 17 residues. The CDR3 DNA is TGTGCCAGCAGCTCTAGGATATGGACTAGCTCTGGAAACACCATATATTTT. Its translation: CASSSRIWTSSGNTIYF.

Remarks on this clone: The same CDR3 arises from other DNA sequences in this sample as well. The CDR3 bases are TGTGCCTGGAGCATAGGGGGAGTTCTCTACGAGCAGTACTTC. Amino acid sequence: CAWSIGGVLYEQYF. The chain recombines TRBV30 with TRBJ2-7, with D possibly matching TRBD1 (6 bases). Germline loops: CDR1 GTSNPN, CDR2 SVGIG (reference sequence). Between the trimmed V and J ends, which lost 3 bases and 3 bases, there was a span of 15 bases. This CDR3 is 14 amino acids long.

This clone was picked up a small number of times. The chain recombines TRBV5-1 with TRBJ1-2; the D gene is possibly TRBD1 (6 bases). CDR1 SGHRS and CDR2 YFSETQ come from the germline V gene. This CDR3 comprises 15 residues. V shed 3 bases and J shed 8 bases, with 20 bases lying between them. The CDR3 coding sequence is TGCGCCAGCAGCTGGGGCCGGGACACCGTCGGCGGCTACACCTTC. Its protein product is CASSWGRDTVGGYTF.

This clone was counted between two and nine times. The CDR3 DNA follows: TGTGCCAGCTCACGTGGAGGGGAAAGGCAGCCCCAGCATTTT. It yields the protein CASSRGGERQPQHF. The gene calls are TRBV18 and TRBJ1-5; D might be TRBD1 (5 bases). Trimming cost V 4 bases and J 7 bases, with 14 bases left between them. There are 14 residues in the CDR3. Germline values: CDR1 KGHSH, CDR2 LQKENI.

The chain uses TRBV7-9 and TRBJ2-3; D remains unclear. The V end lost 3 bases, the J end lost 4 bases, and 8 bases lay between the germline ends. CDR3 size: 13 residues. Germline lookup yields CDR1 SEHNR and CDR2 FQNEAQ (reference sequence). For the CDR3, the DNA is TGTGCCAGCAGCTTCAGAGGTTCAGATACGCAGTATTTT. This translates into CASSFRGSDTQYF.

This chain links TRBV19 with TRBJ2-1; 7 bases match TRBD2. The ends lost 7 bases at V and 3 bases at J; junction bases unmatched: 9. Germline V CDR1 and CDR2: LNHDA, SQIVND (reference sequence). The CDR3 consists of 15 residues. The DNA of the CDR3 is TGTGCCAGTACCTACGGGACTACATTCTACAATGAGCAGTTCTTC. It specifies CASTYGTTFYNEQFF.